This T cell receptor (beta chain) was retrieved from a study of immune cell composition in non-small cell lung cancer. Study observations and caveats: Clones >0.5% enriched in tumour were rarer in adenocarcinoma (roughly 35%) than squamous (roughly 80%). Adenocarcinomas with higher top tumour-associated clone frequency had more reactive TILs. Tumour-reactive clones were not shown to match dominant in vivo tumour clones. Lung adenocarcinomas had lower top 10 clone scores and clonality than squamous tumours.

The CDR3 consists of 17 residues. Germline values: CDR1 MDHEN, CDR2 SYDVKM. Trimming removed 3 bases from V and 0 bases from J, with 15 bases in between. TCRdb keeps only in-frame clones here, not all; method: immunoSEQ multiplex PCR. The sample contains roughly 3,200 clones, over 60% of which appear only once. This clone was counted a few times. Its antigen is not identified. The sequence was collected from a human donor with non-small cell lung cancer. Specimen: lung tumor tissue. This chain links TRBV28 with TRBJ1-3; possibly TRBD1 for D (5 bases). The CDR3 region has the DNA TGTGCCAGCAGTTTTTCCGGGGACGGGAGCTCTGGAAACACCATATATTTT. Amino acid sequence: CASSFSGDGSSGNTIYF.